This TCR beta chain is drawn from a study of blood T cell repertoires in COVID-19. As for the study in general: Researchers got acute and convalescent COVID-19 samples from the United States, Italy and Spain. T cells, B-cell-depleted T cells, or PBMCs supplied cDNA or gDNA.

In the study's own analysis: Scientists estimated how many nucleated cells there were by amplifying reference gene primers. TCRdb keeps only in-frame clones here, not all; method: immunoSEQ multiplex PCR. V and J calls and clone size are as listed in that table; D and trimming were resolved from the DNA. This sample yields 250,000 or so clones, of which around 87% are seen a single time; 2.1% belongs to the top ten. Patients from Seattle were sampled longitudinally, starting during active infection. The source material was peripheral blood. The clonotype was recovered from a woman aged 55-75 years with COVID-19, enrolled during active disease.

CDR3 DNA: TGTGCCAGCAGCCAAGTGGTGGGACAGCCCCGTGGGACCCAGTACTTC. This sequence encodes CASSQVVGQPRGTQYF. The chain recombines TRBV14 with TRBJ2-5; 7 bases fit TRBD1. V shed 1 base, J shed 7 bases, and the junction held 12 bases outside the gene matches. The CDR3 length is 16 residues. CDR1 is SGHDN and CDR2 is FVKESK in the germline V gene.